This T cell receptor (beta chain) was found in a study of shared clonotypes between healthy human individuals. Only in-frame clones appear in the TCRdb table, and some are missing; sequencing was by immunoSEQ multiplex PCR. The sample has roughly 890,000 clones; about 92% are singletons. Terminally differentiated effector memory CD45RA+ cells were excluded from the naive CD8 cells, which were CD45RO-negative and positively selected for CCR7. Germline-derived CDR1 and CDR2 are MNHEY and SMNVEV (reference sequence). The CDR3 length is 11 residues. The V and J ends lost 6 bases and 7 bases respectively, with 7 bases between them.

Input material: naive CD8+ T cells sorted from blood. The chain recombines TRBV27 with TRBJ2-1, with D uncertain. The sequence derives from a man aged 30-40 years in good health. The CDR3 region is CASSNWNEQFF. In DNA, the CDR3 is TGTGCCAGCAGCAATTGGAATGAGCAGTTCTTC.